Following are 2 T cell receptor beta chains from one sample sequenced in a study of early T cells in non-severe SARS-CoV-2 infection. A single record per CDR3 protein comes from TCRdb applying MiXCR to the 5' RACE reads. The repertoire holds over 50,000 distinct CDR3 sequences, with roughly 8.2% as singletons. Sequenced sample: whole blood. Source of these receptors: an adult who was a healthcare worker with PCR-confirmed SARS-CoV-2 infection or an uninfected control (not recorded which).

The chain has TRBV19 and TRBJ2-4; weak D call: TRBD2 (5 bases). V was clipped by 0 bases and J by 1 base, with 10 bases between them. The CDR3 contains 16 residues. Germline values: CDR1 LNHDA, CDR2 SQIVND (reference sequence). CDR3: CASSIDLGGAKNIQYF. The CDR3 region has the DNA TGTGCCAGTAGTATAGATCTCGGCGGGGCCAAAAACATTCAGTACTTC.

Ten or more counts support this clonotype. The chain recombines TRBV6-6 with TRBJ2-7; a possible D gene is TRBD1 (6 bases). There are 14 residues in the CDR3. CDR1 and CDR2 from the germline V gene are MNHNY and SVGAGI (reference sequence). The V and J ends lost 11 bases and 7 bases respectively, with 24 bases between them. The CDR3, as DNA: TGTGCCGGGTCCCTTGGGGCAGGGGTCGGTGAGCAGTACTTC. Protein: CAGSLGAGVGEQYF.